These 2 T cell receptor beta chains share one sample of origin, sequenced in a study of T cells after yellow fever vaccination. Via MiXCR, TCRdb re-called the 5' RACE reads, giving one row per CDR3 protein. Of around 330,000 distinct CDR3 sequences in the sample, around 4% are singletons; the top ten hold less than 25%. The sample here was PBMCs, taken on the day of the yellow fever booster vaccination. The source is a man between 18 and 29 years old who received the YFV17D yellow fever vaccine.

This clonotype appeared many times. The gene calls are TRBV28 and TRBJ1-5; no firm D call. Per germline, CDR1 MDHEN and CDR2 SYDVKM. The CDR3 has 18 residues. V was trimmed by 4 bases and J by 0 bases, leaving 19 bases between them. CDR3 residues: CASSSYHRSGYSNQPQHF. The DNA of the CDR3 is TGTGCCAGCAGTTCCTATCATCGGTCGGGATATAGCAATCAGCCCCAGCATTTT. Together with reference TRBV28 and TRBJ1-5, the CDR3 gives the full variable domain: DVKVTQSSRYLVKRTGEKVFLECVQDMDHENMFWYRQDPGLGLRLIYFSYDVKMKEKGDIPEGYSVSREKKERFSLILESASTNQTSMYLCASSSYHRSGYSNQPQHFGDGTRLSIL.

This clonotype has at least ten counts. The chain couples TRBV20-1 to TRBJ2-5, with D unclear. CDR1 and CDR2 (germline): DFQATT, SNEGSKA (reference sequence). The CDR3 has 13 residues. Trimming took 6 bases from V and 5 from J, leaving 16 bases between them. CDR3 nucleotides: TGCAGTGCCACCGGGCCCGAAGGCGAGACCCAGTACTTC. This translates into CSATGPEGETQYF.